This T cell receptor beta chain emerged from a study of cytomegalovirus exposure and HLA in healthy donors. On the study more broadly: Earlier work reported 100 million to 130 million unique TCR beta sequences from 150 million to 200 million T cells. Some 85 million unique TCRs, all from HLA-typed donors, were included in an early release of the data.

V was shortened by 5 bases and J by 8 bases, with 12 bases between the two germline ends. The CDR3 has 12 amino acids. CDR1 and CDR2 from the germline V gene are GTSNPN and SVGIG (reference sequence). This clone appeared a few times. Its specificity is unknown. Primers included in the PCR were 60 Vbeta and 13 Jbeta primers. Clones were sequenced by immunoSEQ multiplex PCR, and TCRdb holds only the in-frame ones, with some missing. Among some 150,000 clones listed, 76% were seen once. Findings of the study overall: A later analysis by the authors found several of the most significant clusters apparently linked to common viral pathogens.

The clonotype originates from a female donor in good health and CMV-seronegative. This chain joins TRBV30 and TRBJ2-2; weak D call: TRBD1 (6 bases). The specimen was PBMCs. The CDR3 nucleotides are TGTGCCTGGGGTACCACAGGGGGGGAGCTGTTTTTT. Translated: CAWGTTGGELFF.